In its sample, the clone carrying this TCR beta chain was seen many times. Its antigen is currently unknown. This sample includes further DNA sequences coding for the same CDR3. The data were obtained in a study of vaccination effects on CD4 cells after COVID-19. After expansion with viral peptide pools in the ViraFEST assay, antigen-specific CD4+ T cells were sequenced. When roughly eleven days of culture had elapsed, CD4+ T cells were isolated. Of the BNT162b2 and mRNA-1273 vaccines, participants received two doses of one or the other. Every well housed around 2.1 million PBMC, which grew in culture alongside about 10 IU/ml IL-2 and roughly 9.9 ug/ml peptides. The CDR3 sequence is 13 residues long. Germline V lookup: CDR1 GTSNPN, CDR2 SVGIG (reference sequence). The V and J ends lost 0 bases and 2 bases respectively, with 5 bases between them. Repertoires were generated with immunoSEQ multiplex PCR, while TCRdb's copy carries only in-frame clones and drops some. The table includes about 46,000 clones, around 74% detected once.

V gene TRBV30 combines with J gene TRBJ1-5; D not certain. This TCR was sampled from a human donor who received a COVID-19 vaccine. The specimen comprised CD4+ T cells from PBMCs cultured with HCoV-OC43 spike peptides, sampled after COVID-19 vaccination. The subset denotes: HCoV-OC43 spike overlapping peptide pool stimulation. The CDR3 is CAWSVQRNQPQHF. Here the CDR3 DNA reads TGTGCCTGGAGTGTACAACGCAATCAGCCCCAGCATTTT. The full variable domain, its missing parts supplied by reference TRBV30 and TRBJ1-5, is SQTIHQWPATLVQPVGSPLSLECTVEGTSNPNLYWYRQAAGRGLQLLFYSVGIGQISSEVPQNLSASRPQDRQFILSSKKLLLSDSGFYLCAWSVQRNQPQHFGDGTRLSIL.